The entry below describes one T cell receptor beta chain. TCRdb recomputed calls from the 5' RACE reads with MiXCR, one row per CDR3 protein. In the table there are a few hundred thousand distinct CDR3 sequences, over 8.5% of which are singletons. Trimming removed 4 bases from V and 3 bases from J, with 17 bases in between. There are 15 residues in the CDR3. The germline V gene encodes CDR1 SGHRS and CDR2 YFSETQ. The data belong to a study of identical twins. Another study also made use of these data, one on yellow fever vaccine responses in identical twins.

Sequenced material: PBMCs. The chain is built from TRBV5-1 and TRBJ2-7; D is tentatively TRBD1 or TRBD2 (5 bases each). The sequence came from a woman aged 18-30 years in good health. CDR3 residues: CASSRNRDPGYEQYF. CDR3 DNA: TGCGCCAGCAGCCGAAACCGGGACCCGGGCTACGAGCAGTACTTC.